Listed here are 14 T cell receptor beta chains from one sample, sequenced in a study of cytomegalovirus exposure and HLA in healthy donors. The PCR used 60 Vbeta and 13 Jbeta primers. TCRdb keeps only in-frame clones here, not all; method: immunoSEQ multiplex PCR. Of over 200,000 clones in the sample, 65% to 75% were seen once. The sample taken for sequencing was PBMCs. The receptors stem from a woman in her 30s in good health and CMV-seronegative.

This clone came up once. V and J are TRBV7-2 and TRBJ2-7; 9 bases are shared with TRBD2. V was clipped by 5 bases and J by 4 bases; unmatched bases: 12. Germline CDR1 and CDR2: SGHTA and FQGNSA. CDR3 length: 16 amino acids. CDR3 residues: CASSDPGLAGSYEQYF. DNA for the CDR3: TGTGCCAGCAGCGATCCGGGACTAGCAGGAAGTTACGAGCAGTACTTC.

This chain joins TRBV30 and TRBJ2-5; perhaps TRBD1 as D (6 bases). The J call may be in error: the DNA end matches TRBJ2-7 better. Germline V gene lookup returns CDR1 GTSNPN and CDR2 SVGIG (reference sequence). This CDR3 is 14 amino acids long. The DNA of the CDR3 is TGTGCCTGGGAGGGCCAGGGGAAACACTACGAGCAGTACTTC. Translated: CAWEGQGKHYEQYF.

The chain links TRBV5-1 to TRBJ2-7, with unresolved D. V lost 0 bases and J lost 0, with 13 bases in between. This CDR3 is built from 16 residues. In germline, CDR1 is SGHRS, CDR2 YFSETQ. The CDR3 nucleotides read TGCGCCAGCAGCTTGGCGACCGGGTCATACTCCTACGAGCAGTACTTC. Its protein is CASSLATGSYSYEQYF.

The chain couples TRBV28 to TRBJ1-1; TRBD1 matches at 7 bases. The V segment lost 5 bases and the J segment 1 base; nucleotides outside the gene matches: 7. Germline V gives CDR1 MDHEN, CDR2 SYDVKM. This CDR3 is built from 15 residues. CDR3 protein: CASSPWGQRNTEAFF. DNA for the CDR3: TGTGCCAGCAGTCCGTGGGGACAGCGGAACACTGAAGCTTTCTTT.

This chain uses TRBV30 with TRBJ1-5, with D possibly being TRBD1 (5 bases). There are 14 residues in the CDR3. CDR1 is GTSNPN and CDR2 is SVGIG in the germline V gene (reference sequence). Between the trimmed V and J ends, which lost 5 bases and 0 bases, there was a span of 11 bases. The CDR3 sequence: CAWGEGYSNQPQHF. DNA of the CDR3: TGTGCCTGGGGGGAGGGGTATAGCAATCAGCCCCAGCATTTT.

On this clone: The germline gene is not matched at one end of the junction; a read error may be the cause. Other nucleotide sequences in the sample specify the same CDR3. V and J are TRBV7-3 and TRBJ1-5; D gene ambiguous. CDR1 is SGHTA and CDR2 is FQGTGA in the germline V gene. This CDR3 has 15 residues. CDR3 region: CASSRIEQNNQPQHF. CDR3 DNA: TGTGCCAGCAGCCGCATAGAACAGAATAATCAGCCCCAGCATTTC.

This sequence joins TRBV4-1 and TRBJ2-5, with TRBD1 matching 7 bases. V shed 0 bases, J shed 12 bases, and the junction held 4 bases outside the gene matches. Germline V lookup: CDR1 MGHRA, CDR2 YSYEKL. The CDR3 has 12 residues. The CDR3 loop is CASSQDTGVKYF. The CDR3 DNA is TGCGCCAGCAGCCAAGATACAGGGGTTAAGTACTTC.

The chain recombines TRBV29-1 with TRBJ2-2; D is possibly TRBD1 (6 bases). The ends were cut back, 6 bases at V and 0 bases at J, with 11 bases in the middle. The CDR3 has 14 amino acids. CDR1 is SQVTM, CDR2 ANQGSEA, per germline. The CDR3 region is CSVHGTTNTGELFF. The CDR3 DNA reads TGCAGCGTACACGGGACAACGAACACCGGGGAGCTGTTTTTT.

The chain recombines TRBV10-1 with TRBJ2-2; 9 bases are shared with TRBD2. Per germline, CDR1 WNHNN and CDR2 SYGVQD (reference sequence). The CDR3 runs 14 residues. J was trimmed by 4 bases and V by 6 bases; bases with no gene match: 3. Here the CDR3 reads CASSFSGGTGELFF. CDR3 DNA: TGCGCCAGCAGCTTTAGCGGGGGCACCGGGGAGCTGTTTTTT.

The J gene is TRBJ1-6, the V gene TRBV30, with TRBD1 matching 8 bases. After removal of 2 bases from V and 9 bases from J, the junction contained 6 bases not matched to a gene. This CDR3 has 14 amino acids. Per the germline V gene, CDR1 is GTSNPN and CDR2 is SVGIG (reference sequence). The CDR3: CAWSPGQGASPLHF. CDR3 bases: TGTGCCTGGAGTCCCGGACAGGGTGCTTCACCCCTCCACTTT.

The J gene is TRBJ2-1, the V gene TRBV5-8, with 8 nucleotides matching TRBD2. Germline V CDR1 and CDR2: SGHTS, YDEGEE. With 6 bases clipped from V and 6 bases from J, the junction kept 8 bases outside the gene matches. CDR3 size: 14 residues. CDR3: CASNRGTSPNEQFF. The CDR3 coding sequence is TGTGCCAGCAACAGAGGGACTAGTCCCAATGAGCAGTTCTTC.

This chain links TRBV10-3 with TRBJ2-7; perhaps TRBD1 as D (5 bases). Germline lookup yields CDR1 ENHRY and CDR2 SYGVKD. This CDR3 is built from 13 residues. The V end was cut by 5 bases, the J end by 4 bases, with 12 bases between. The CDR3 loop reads CAISRQIGYEQYF. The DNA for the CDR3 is TGTGCCATCAGTAGACAGATAGGGTACGAGCAGTACTTC.

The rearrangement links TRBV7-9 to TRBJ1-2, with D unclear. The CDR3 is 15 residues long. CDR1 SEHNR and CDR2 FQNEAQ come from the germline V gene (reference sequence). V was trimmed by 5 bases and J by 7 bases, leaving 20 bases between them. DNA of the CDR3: TGTGCCAGCAGCGCCACACAGTCTCCAGAGAGTGGCTACACCTTC. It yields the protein CASSATQSPESGYTF.

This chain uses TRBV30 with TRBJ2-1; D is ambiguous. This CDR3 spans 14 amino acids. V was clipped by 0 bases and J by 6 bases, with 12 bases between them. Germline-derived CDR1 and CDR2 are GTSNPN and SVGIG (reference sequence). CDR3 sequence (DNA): TGTGCCTGGAGTGTGGGTTTACCGGGCAATGAGCAGTTCTTC. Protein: CAWSVGLPGNEQFF.